Presented here are 14 T cell receptor beta chains from one specimen sequenced in a study of early T cells in non-severe SARS-CoV-2 infection. TCRdb passed the 5' RACE reads through MiXCR, listing each CDR3 protein once. Found here are 40,000 to 45,000 distinct CDR3 sequences, about 4.9% of them singletons; the top ten hold 4.5% to 6%. The sequenced sample consisted of whole blood. The receptors come from an adult who was a healthcare worker with PCR-confirmed SARS-CoV-2 infection or an uninfected control (not recorded which).

Many counts were recorded for this clonotype. The chain uses TRBV12-3 or TRBV12-4 and TRBJ1-6, with unresolved D. V was pared by 3 bases and J by 10 bases, with 13 bases between. The CDR3 is 14 residues long. This chain's CDR3 is CASSFPGSVSPLHF. The CDR3 nucleotides read TGTGCCAGCAGTTTCCCCGGGAGTGTCTCACCCCTCCACTTT.

This clonotype was counted at least ten times. V is TRBV5-6 and J is TRBJ2-3, with a possible D match to TRBD2 (5 bases). The CDR3 loop spans 16 amino acids. The germline V gene has CDR1 SGHDT and CDR2 YYEEEE. The V end lost 0 bases, the J end lost 1 base, and 12 bases lay between the germline ends. The CDR3 DNA is TGTGCCAGCAGCTTGGAGGTCCTCGGGGGCACAGATACGCAGTATTTT. Protein sequence: CASSLEVLGGTDTQYF.

In this sample, this clonotype turned up many times. This chain connects TRBV9 to TRBJ2-1; unclear D gene. Germline V gene sequence: CDR1 SGDLS, CDR2 YYNGEE. This CDR3 spans 12 amino acids. Between the trimmed V and J ends, which lost 0 bases and 8 bases, there was a span of 6 bases. The CDR3 loop reads CASSVGVDEQFF. CDR3 DNA: TGTGCCAGCAGCGTAGGGGTCGATGAGCAGTTCTTC. Full variable domain (remainder filled in from reference TRBV9 and TRBJ2-1): DSGVTQTPKHLITATGQRVTLRCSPRSGDLSVYWYQQSLDQGLQFLIQYYNGEERAKGNILERFSAQQFPDLHSELNLSSLELGDSALYFCASSVGVDEQFFGPGTRLTVL.

A few counts support this clonotype. The chain couples TRBV6-1 to TRBJ2-7; 9 nucleotides agree with TRBD2. The CDR3 is 15 amino acids. Per the germline V gene, CDR1 is MNHNS and CDR2 is SASEGT. Trimming took 0 bases from V and 3 from J; bases not matched to a gene: 3. The CDR3 sequence is CASSEASGGIYEQYF. The CDR3 DNA follows: TGTGCCAGCAGTGAAGCTAGCGGGGGTATCTACGAGCAGTACTTC.

This clonotype was found a few times. The rearrangement links TRBV11-2 to TRBJ2-5; tentatively, D is TRBD2 (6 bases). Germline V gene data show CDR1 as SGHAT and CDR2 as FQNNGV. The length of the CDR3 is 13 residues. The V end lost 5 bases, the J end lost 5 bases, and 12 bases lay between the germline ends. As DNA, the CDR3 is TGTGCCAGCAGCCTACTAGCTGTGGAGACCCAGTACTTC. This sequence encodes CASSLLAVETQYF.

This clonotype was observed many times. The gene calls are TRBV9 and TRBJ2-5; D not resolved. Germline V gene data show CDR1 as SGDLS and CDR2 as YYNGEE. Between the trimmed V and J ends, which lost 2 bases and 1 base, there was a span of 9 bases. CDR3 size: 14 residues. The CDR3 loop is CASSVLGTQETQYF. CDR3 nucleotide sequence: TGTGCCAGCAGCGTTCTCGGCACCCAAGAGACCCAGTACTTC.

As regards this clonotype: Just one base apart from a much larger clone, this may be a read error. CDR3 in DNA: TGTGCCAGCAGCTTAGAACTCCAAGAGACCCCGTACTTC. It codes for CASSLELQETPYF. V usage is TRBV7-2 and J usage is TRBJ2-5, with no clear D. CDR1 is SGHTA, CDR2 FQGNSA, per germline. The CDR3 contains 13 residues.

This clonotype has ten or more counts. V and J are TRBV3-1 and TRBJ1-1; D is unclear. The CDR3 runs to 12 residues. Between the trimmed V and J ends, which lost 2 bases and 6 bases, there was a span of 7 bases. Germline V gives CDR1 LGHDT, CDR2 YNNKEL (reference sequence). The CDR3 loop is CASSQTEAEAFF. The CDR3 bases are TGTGCCAGCAGCCAAACAGAGGCTGAAGCTTTCTTT.

This clonotype was detected a few times. The chain employs TRBV7-8 and TRBJ2-7, with a tentative D call TRBD1 (5 bases). Germline V gives CDR1 SGHVS, CDR2 FQNEAQ. Trimming took 3 bases from V and 2 from J, leaving 11 bases between them. The CDR3 runs to 14 residues. The CDR3: CASSFVEGAYEQYF. The CDR3 nucleotides read TGTGCCAGCAGCTTTGTGGAAGGGGCCTACGAGCAGTACTTC.

The rearrangement uses TRBV6-1 and TRBJ2-1; D may be TRBD1 (6 bases). The CDR3 is made up of 14 amino acids. The ends were cut back, 4 bases at V and 8 bases at J, with 15 bases in the middle. In germline, CDR1 is MNHNS, CDR2 SASEGT. This CDR3 is CASSGVTGNHEQFF. CDR3 nucleotide sequence: TGTGCCAGCAGTGGGGTGACAGGTAACCATGAGCAGTTCTTC.

This clonotype came up a few times. V is TRBV19 and J is TRBJ2-4; TRBD2 might be the D (5 bases). The CDR3 contains 11 residues. Germline V gives CDR1 LNHDA, CDR2 SQIVND (reference sequence). The germline V and J ends were trimmed by 4 bases and 12 bases, with 10 bases remaining between them. In DNA, the CDR3 is TGTGCCAGTAGTAAAGGGAGCAGTCAGTACTTC. Amino acids: CASSKGSSQYF.

This clonotype was counted at least ten times. The chain combines TRBV28 with TRBJ2-3; 8 bases line up with TRBD2. Germline V gene lookup returns CDR1 MDHEN and CDR2 SYDVKM. This CDR3 comprises 21 residues. V shed 0 bases and J 0 bases; nucleotides not matched to a gene: 17. CDR3 sequence: CASSLWSSGAPGTVSTDTQYF. The CDR3 nucleotides are TGTGCCAGCAGTTTATGGAGTAGCGGGGCTCCCGGGACGGTGAGCACAGATACGCAGTATTTT.

This clonotype has at least ten counts. This chain links TRBV7-2 with TRBJ2-5; a possible D gene is TRBD2 (6 bases). The germline CDR1 and CDR2 sequences are SGHTA and FQGNSA. There are 14 residues in the CDR3. With 3 bases removed from V and 0 bases from J, the gap between germline ends came to 8 bases. The CDR3 coding sequence is TGTGCCAGCAGCTTGCGGGGAAACCAAGAGACCCAGTACTTC. Protein: CASSLRGNQETQYF.

This clonotype was observed a few times. The chain carries TRBV11-2 and TRBJ1-1; the D is unclear. V shed 4 bases and J shed 4 bases, with 7 bases lying between them. The CDR3 contains 12 residues. Germline CDR1 SGHAT, CDR2 FQNNGV. The CDR3 is CASSSEITEAFF. CDR3 sequence (DNA): TGTGCCAGCAGCTCCGAAATCACTGAAGCTTTCTTT.